The rows below give T cell receptor beta chains drawn from one sample of a study of blood T cell repertoires in COVID-19. TCRdb keeps only in-frame clones here, not all; method: immunoSEQ multiplex PCR. The sample holds 150,000 to 200,000 clones, 89% seen once. Sequenced input: peripheral blood. Receptors originate from a man aged 18 to 30 who had recovered from COVID-19. Both conserved end residues are part of each CDR3. The D gene is left open where the match is weak. Part of the rows lack a size; the others show once, few, many or a class for expanded clones.

v_call	d_call	j_call	clone_size	cdr3_nt	cdr3_aa
TRBV5-5	TRBD1	TRBJ2-7	NA	TGTGCCAGCAGCTTAGGACAGGGCCTCCTCGAGCAGTACTTC	CASSLGQGLLEQYF
TRBV6-4	TRBD1	TRBJ2-3	NA	TGTGCCAGCAGTGACTGGACAGGGGACACGCAGTATTTT	CASSDWTGDTQYF
TRBV19	NA	TRBJ1-5	once	TGTGCCAGTAGTATAGTTCCAGGGGCCCTTAGCAATCAGCCCCAGCATTTT	CASSIVPGALSNQPQHF
TRBV10-2	TRBD2	TRBJ2-2	NA	TGCGCCAGCAGGGGACTAGCGACGAACACCGGGGAGCTGTTTTTT	CASRGLATNTGELFF
TRBV18	TRBD2	TRBJ2-3	NA	TGTGCCAGCTCACCAGCTAGCGGGAGGGCCGTAGATACGCAGTATTTT	CASSPASGRAVDTQYF
TRBV3-1/TRBV3-2	NA	TRBJ1-2	NA	TGTGCCAGCAGCCAAGATCCGCGAGGAGGTGGCTACACCTTC	CASSQDPRGGGYTF
TRBV18	NA	TRBJ2-7	NA	TGTGCCAGCTCCCCGGGACTCCCCTACGAGCAGTACTTC	CASSPGLPYEQYF
TRBV9	NA	TRBJ1-2	NA	TGTGCCAGCAGCGTAGGCCCAGGGAAGGATGGCTACACCTTC	CASSVGPGKDGYTF
TRBV7-2	NA	TRBJ1-5	once	TGTGCCAGCAGCCAAACAGGGAGTAGCTATAGCAATCAGCCCCAGCATTTT	CASSQTGSSYSNQPQHF
TRBV29-1	NA	TRBJ2-2	NA	TGCAGCCCCCGGACAGGAGGGGACGCAACAACCGGGGAGCTGTTTTTT	CSPRTGGDATTGELFF
TRBV5-1	NA	TRBJ2-7	NA	TGCGCCAGCAGTCAAGGTAGGCAGGGGACCATAACCTACGAGCAGTACTTC	CASSQGRQGTITYEQYF
TRBV12-3/TRBV12-4	NA	TRBJ2-7	few	TGTGCCAGCAGTTTAGTCGAGACTTACGAGCAGTACTTC	CASSLVETYEQYF
TRBV9	TRBD1	TRBJ1-1	NA	TGTGCCAGCAGCAGATGGACAGGGAGGGACACTGAAGCTTTCTTT	CASSRWTGRDTEAFF
TRBV28	TRBD1	TRBJ2-3	NA	TGTGCCAGCAGTCCCCGGGACAGATACACAGATACGCAGTATTTT	CASSPRDRYTDTQYF
TRBV19	NA	TRBJ2-2	few	TGTGCCAGCTCTTATCCGAGTAACACCGGGGAGCTGTTTTTT	CASSYPSNTGELFF
TRBV6-1	TRBD2	TRBJ2-1	NA	TGTGCCAGCAGTGGAGCGGGACTAGAGTCGTATGAGCAGTTCTTC	CASSGAGLESYEQFF
TRBV24-1	TRBD1	TRBJ2-1	NA	TGTGCCACCAGTGACGAGCGGACAGGATATGAGCAGTTCTTC	CATSDERTGYEQFF
TRBV24-1	NA	TRBJ2-1	NA	TGTGCCACCAGCCAGGGTAGCGGTAACTACAATGAGCAGTTCTTC	CATSQGSGNYNEQFF
TRBV9	NA	TRBJ2-3	NA	TGTGCCAGCAGCGTAGGCCATGGCCAAGCAGATACGCAGTATTTT	CASSVGHGQADTQYF
TRBV9	TRBD1	TRBJ2-4	NA	TGTGCCAGCAGCGTAGGAGGGACAGCCCGAGGGGACATTCAGTACTTC	CASSVGGTARGDIQYF
TRBV19	TRBD1	TRBJ2-7	NA	TGTGCCAGTACCCCGAAGGGGGCGCTTTGGAACGAGCAGTACTTC	CASTPKGALWNEQYF
TRBV21-1	NA	TRBJ2-2	NA	TGTGCCAGCACACTACCTGATCACACCGGGGAGCTGTTTTTT	CASTLPDHTGELFF
TRBV4-3	NA	TRBJ2-7	NA	TGCGCCAGCAGCGGCCGCGCAGGGGAATCCTACGAGCAGTACTTC	CASSGRAGESYEQYF
TRBV4-3	TRBD2	TRBJ2-1	NA	TGCGCCAGCAGCCAAGATAGGCCTAGCGGATACAATGAGCAGTTCTTC	CASSQDRPSGYNEQFF
TRBV28	TRBD2	TRBJ2-7	NA	TGTGCCAGCAGATCAGCGGGGGACTCCTACGAGCAGTACTTC	CASRSAGDSYEQYF
TRBV11-1	TRBD1	TRBJ2-3	NA	TGTGCCAGCAGCAGGGACAGGGGGCTTTCAGATACGCAGTATTTT	CASSRDRGLSDTQYF
TRBV15	TRBD1	TRBJ1-6	NA	TGTGCCACCAGCAGACTCTACGACAGGGCAGACTCACCCCTCCACTTT	CATSRLYDRADSPLHF
TRBV28	NA	TRBJ1-2	NA	TGTGCCAGCAGTTTTCATCCCTATGGCTACACCTTC	CASSFHPYGYTF
TRBV29-1	NA	TRBJ2-3	NA	TGCAGCGTTGGGGGCCGGGGACACCGAGGGACAGATACGCAGTATTTT	CSVGGRGHRGTDTQYF
TRBV6-2/TRBV6-3	TRBD2	TRBJ2-5	once	TGTGCCAGCAGTTCCCTCTCTTCTAGCGGGCGGAAAGAGACCCAGTACTTC	CASSSLSSSGRKETQYF
TRBV12-3/TRBV12-4	NA	TRBJ2-4	NA	TGTGCCAGCAGTTTAGCAGGGGTGGACATTCAGTACTTC	CASSLAGVDIQYF
TRBV3-1/TRBV3-2	TRBD2	TRBJ2-7	NA	TGTGCCAGCAGCCACATGGGACTAGCGGGACCCTACGAGCAGTACTTC	CASSHMGLAGPYEQYF
TRBV28	NA	TRBJ2-7	NA	TGTGCCAGCAGGTCGGGGGAAAGTTACGAGCAGTACTTC	CASRSGESYEQYF
TRBV21-1	NA	TRBJ2-3	NA	TGTGCCAGCAGCAAAGAGGGGCTAGCGGGAGGGACAGATACGCAGTATTTT	CASSKEGLAGGTDTQYF
TRBV30	NA	TRBJ1-5	NA	TGTGCCTGGAGCTCCCTTTATAGCAATCAGCCCCAGCATTTT	CAWSSLYSNQPQHF